This passage covers 29 T cell receptor beta chains from one sample sequenced in a study of cytomegalovirus exposure and HLA in healthy donors. PCR was performed using 60 Vbeta and 13 Jbeta primers. Profiling relied on immunoSEQ multiplex PCR, and the TCRdb table lists in-frame clones only, not all of them. The repertoire holds about 130,000 clones, 83% seen once, with around 3.5% in the top ten. The sequenced material came from PBMCs. The receptors were gathered from a woman aged 40 to 55 in good health and CMV-seropositive.

The chain couples TRBV2 to TRBJ2-2, with 8 bases lining up with TRBD1. Germline loops: CDR1 SNHLY, CDR2 FYNNEI. Trimming removed 4 bases from V and 5 bases from J; junction bases left unmatched: 3. There are 14 residues in the CDR3. The CDR3 protein is CASSVTGGTGELFF. DNA for the CDR3: TGTGCCAGCAGTGTTACAGGGGGGACCGGGGAGCTGTTTTTT.

The rearrangement links TRBV14 to TRBJ2-1; possibly TRBD1 for D (6 bases). The CDR3 is 14 residues long. V lost 2 bases to trimming and J lost 4 bases, with 9 bases between them. The V gene's germline CDR1 is SGHDN and CDR2 FVKESK. The CDR3 nucleotides are TGTGCCAGCAGCCAACTGGACAGATACAATGAGCAGTTCTTC. Residues: CASSQLDRYNEQFF.

A few counts support this clone. V usage is TRBV2 and J usage is TRBJ2-1; D is perhaps TRBD2 (6 bases). Germline V lookup: CDR1 SNHLY, CDR2 FYNNEI. CDR3 size: 15 residues. V was clipped by 6 bases and J by 5 bases, with 17 bases between them. CDR3 in amino acids: CASRPAWGGHNEQFF. CDR3 sequence (DNA): TGTGCCAGCAGGCCGGCTTGGGGAGGCCACAATGAGCAGTTCTTC.

On this clone itself: The same CDR3 can be traced to other DNA sequences in this sample. V usage is TRBV28 and J usage is TRBJ2-7; D is ambiguous. CDR1 and CDR2 from the germline V gene are MDHEN and SYDVKM. Trimming pared 5 bases from V and 4 bases from J, leaving 18 bases between. The CDR3 contains 15 residues. CDR3 sequence (DNA): TGTGCCAGCAGTCCGAACCGACCTAGGTCTTACGAGCAGTACTTC. Translated, it gives CASSPNRPRSYEQYF. Based on the CDR3 plus reference TRBV28 and TRBJ2-7, the full variable domain is DVKVTQSSRYLVKRTGEKVFLECVQDMDHENMFWYRQDPGLGLRLIYFSYDVKMKEKGDIPEGYSVSREKKERFSLILESASTNQTSMYLCASSPNRPRSYEQYFGPGTRLTVT.

This clone was counted a single time. This chain links TRBV6-5 with TRBJ1-1, with unresolved D. CDR3 size: 13 residues. The V end was cut by 6 bases, the J end by 1 base, with 9 bases between. CDR1 is MNHEY and CDR2 is SVGAGI in the germline V gene. CDR3: CASSTTRNTEAFF. The CDR3 DNA reads as TGTGCCAGCAGCACGACTCGGAACACTGAAGCTTTCTTT.

The V call is TRBV28, the J call TRBJ2-7; 7 bases are shared with TRBD1. J was trimmed by 3 bases and V by 4 bases; bases with no gene match: 9. From germline, CDR1 is MDHEN and CDR2 SYDVKM. The CDR3 has 15 residues. The CDR3 sequence is CASSSDRVGIYEQYF. CDR3 bases: TGTGCCAGCAGTTCCGACAGGGTCGGAATCTACGAGCAGTACTTC.

The CDR3 here is CASSFTGGYTF. DNA for the CDR3: TGTGCCAGCAGCTTTACAGGGGGCTACACCTTC. The chain uses TRBV7-9 and TRBJ1-2, with D maybe TRBD1 (6 bases). The CDR3 covers 11 residues. Trimming pared 3 bases from V and 8 bases from J, leaving 7 bases between. CDR1 is SEHNR, CDR2 FQNEAQ, per germline (reference sequence).

This rearrangement joins TRBV28 to TRBJ2-5; TRBD1 matches 9 bases. V dropped 4 bases and J dropped 0; count of bases not matched to a gene: 6. This CDR3 contains 16 residues. Germline CDR1 MDHEN, CDR2 SYDVKM. In nucleotides, the CDR3 is TGTGCCAGCAGTTCTGCGGGACAGGGTTACCAAGAGACCCAGTACTTC. Its translation is CASSSAGQGYQETQYF. Looking up the rest from reference TRBV28 and TRBJ2-5 gives the full variable domain: DVKVTQSSRYLVKRTGEKVFLECVQDMDHENMFWYRQDPGLGLRLIYFSYDVKMKEKGDIPEGYSVSREKKERFSLILESASTNQTSMYLCASSSAGQGYQETQYFGPGTRLLVL.

The rearrangement links TRBV19 to TRBJ1-5, with D perhaps matching TRBD1 (5 bases). The CDR3 is made up of 16 amino acids. Germline values: CDR1 LNHDA, CDR2 SQIVND (reference sequence). V gave up 1 base and J gave up 5 bases, with 15 bases separating them. Here the CDR3 DNA reads TGTGCCAGTAGTATAGGGTTTCCGGACACATATCAGCCCCAGCATTTT. Protein product: CASSIGFPDTYQPQHF.

The chain uses TRBV7-9 and TRBJ1-5; D unresolved. Germline loops: CDR1 SEHNR, CDR2 FQNEAQ (reference sequence). The CDR3 is made up of 14 amino acids. V gave up 5 bases and J gave up 3 bases, with 11 bases separating them. The CDR3 protein is CASSRLQDNQPQHF. In DNA form, the CDR3 reads TGTGCCAGCAGCCGTCTTCAGGACAATCAGCCCCAGCATTTT.

This chain links TRBV28 with TRBJ1-2; TRBD1 aligns across 7 bases. This CDR3 has 14 amino acids. The germline V gene encodes CDR1 MDHEN and CDR2 SYDVKM. With V trimmed by 5 bases and J by 4 bases, 7 bases remained unmatched. The CDR3 sequence is CASSLGQVGYGYTF. In nucleotides, the CDR3 is TGTGCCAGCAGTCTCGGACAGGTGGGCTATGGCTACACCTTC.

This rearrangement joins TRBV25-1 to TRBJ1-1; 7 positions match TRBD1. This CDR3 spans 13 amino acids. Germline trimming cut 5 bases from V and 3 bases from J; bases unmatched to any gene: 3. From germline, CDR1 is MGHDK and CDR2 SYGVNS. The CDR3 reads CASSNRGDTEAFF. For the CDR3, the DNA is TGTGCCAGCAGTAACAGGGGTGACACTGAAGCTTTCTTT.

The V gene is TRBV25-1, the J gene TRBJ1-2; TRBD1 matches 7 bases. The CDR3 spans 16 residues. The germline V gene encodes CDR1 MGHDK and CDR2 SYGVNS. V gave up 5 bases and J gave up 0 bases; unmatched junction bases: 9. CDR3 protein: CASSITGAIANYGYTF. The CDR3 nucleotides are TGTGCCAGCAGTATAACAGGGGCGATAGCTAACTATGGCTACACCTTC.

The chain is built from TRBV6-5 and TRBJ2-2, with 11 nucleotides matching TRBD1. The germline V gene has CDR1 MNHEY and CDR2 SVGAGI. The V and J ends lost 8 bases and 3 bases, in that order; junction bases with no gene match: 2. The CDR3 consists of 14 residues. CDR3 residues: CASGGQGDTGELFF. The DNA for the CDR3 is TGTGCCAGCGGGGGACAGGGGGACACCGGGGAGCTGTTTTTT.

Points on this clone: At one end the junction does not follow the germline gene, possibly because of a read error. The chain uses TRBV7-7 and TRBJ2-1; D gene ambiguous. CDR3 size: 15 residues. Germline lookup yields CDR1 SSHAT and CDR2 FNYEAQ (reference sequence). CDR3 sequence reads: CASSLRSESYNEQFF. Here the CDR3 DNA reads TGTGCTAGCAGCTTAAGGAGCGAATCCTACAATGAGCAGTTCTTC.

The chain combines TRBV28 with TRBJ2-3; no definite D call. This CDR3 is 14 amino acids long. Trimming removed 0 bases from V and 1 base from J, with 5 bases in between. Germline V gives CDR1 MDHEN, CDR2 SYDVKM. CDR3 DNA sequence: TGTGCCAGCAGTTTATGGGCAGGCACAGATACGCAGTATTTT. Translating it yields CASSLWAGTDTQYF.

DNA of the CDR3: TGTGCCAGCAGCTTGGCAGGCAGCTCCTACGAGCAGTACTTC. This gives the protein CASSLAGSSYEQYF. V usage is TRBV5-4 and J usage is TRBJ2-7; D unclear. The V gene lost 0 bases and the J gene lost 0 bases, with 7 bases spanning the gap. The CDR3 consists of 14 residues. The germline V gene has CDR1 SGHNT and CDR2 YYREEE (reference sequence).

The chain carries TRBV19 and TRBJ2-7, with 7 bases fitting TRBD1. Germline V gene sequence: CDR1 LNHDA, CDR2 SQIVND (reference sequence). V was pared by 3 bases and J by 2 bases, with 1 base of the junction left unmatched. The CDR3 length is 13 residues. CDR3 sequence: CASSIGQAYEQYF. In nucleotides, the CDR3 is TGTGCCAGTAGTATCGGACAGGCCTACGAGCAGTACTTC.

Here the CDR3 reads CASSSGTVYTEAFF. The CDR3 DNA reads TGTGCCAGCAGCTCCGGGACAGTTTACACTGAAGCTTTCTTT. J is TRBJ1-1 and V is TRBV27; 7 nucleotides agree with TRBD1. CDR3 size: 14 residues. CDR1 and CDR2 from the germline V gene are MNHEY and SMNVEV (reference sequence). V was pared by 6 bases and J by 3 bases, with 7 bases of the junction left unmatched.

This sequence joins TRBV15 and TRBJ2-7; D perhaps matches TRBD1 (6 bases). The CDR3 consists of 16 residues. Germline V gene lookup returns CDR1 LNHNV and CDR2 YYDKDF (reference sequence). The V gene lost 0 bases and the J gene lost 2 bases, with 14 bases spanning the gap. The CDR3 DNA reads TGTGCCACCAGCAGAGATCCCGGGCAGGGGCCCTACGAGCAGTACTTC. It encodes CATSRDPGQGPYEQYF. Using reference TRBV15 and TRBJ2-7 for the parts outside the CDR3, the full variable domain is DAMVIQNPRYQVTQFGKPVTLSCSQTLNHNVMYWYQQKSSQAPKLLFHYYDKDFNNEADTPDNFQSRRPNTSFCFLDIRSPGLGDTAMYLCATSRDPGQGPYEQYFGPGTRLTVT.

DNA of the CDR3: TGTGCCTCTTCAGGGACTAGCGGGAGCGCGTACGAGCAGTACTTC. It yields the protein CASSGTSGSAYEQYF. This chain connects TRBV30 to TRBJ2-7; the match to TRBD2 covers 14 bases. Germline CDR1 and CDR2: GTSNPN and SVGIG (reference sequence). Losses at the gene ends were 7 bases for V and 4 bases for J; bases not matched to a gene: 9. CDR3 length: 15 residues.

The chain uses TRBV11-2 and TRBJ2-7, with 12 bases that match TRBD2. Germline V lookup: CDR1 SGHAT, CDR2 FQNNGV. The CDR3 consists of 15 residues. Unmatched junction bases numbered 3, after V lost 5 bases and J lost 1 base. Written as DNA, the CDR3 is TGTGCCAGCAGCGCGACTAGCGGGAGATCCTACGAGCAGTACTTC. The encoded protein is CASSATSGRSYEQYF. The full variable domain, its missing parts supplied by reference TRBV11-2 and TRBJ2-7, is EAGVAQSPRYKIIEKRQSVAFWCNPISGHATLYWYQQILGQGPKLLIQFQNNGVVDDSQLPKDRFSAERLKGVDSTLKIQPAKLEDSAVYLCASSATSGRSYEQYFGPGTRLTVT.

The chain recombines TRBV6-5 with TRBJ1-1; D may be TRBD1 (5 bases). The CDR3 extends over 15 amino acids. Germline V lookup: CDR1 MNHEY, CDR2 SVGAGI. V lost 0 bases and J 2 bases, leaving 10 bases between the germline ends. The chain's CDR3 is CASSYSPGSNTEAFF. In DNA form, the CDR3 reads TGTGCCAGCAGTTACTCGCCAGGGTCAAACACTGAAGCTTTCTTT.

V gene TRBV5-1 combines with J gene TRBJ2-3, with 9 bases that match TRBD1. CDR1 is SGHRS, CDR2 YFSETQ, per germline. J was trimmed by 2 bases and V by 4 bases; bases with no gene match: 5. CDR3 length: 15 residues. CDR3 protein: CASSPGQGNTDTQYF. The CDR3 DNA sequence: TGCGCCAGCAGCCCCGGACAGGGGAACACAGATACGCAGTATTTT.

DNA of the CDR3: TGCGCCAGCAGCCAAGATCTGATGAGACTAGGGCAAGAGACCCAGTACTTC. Translation: CASSQDLMRLGQETQYF. This chain uses TRBV4-3 with TRBJ2-5, with a tentative D call TRBD2 (6 bases). Trimming left V 0 bases short and J 2 bases short, with 16 bases between. Germline V gene sequence: CDR1 LGHNA, CDR2 YSLEER. This CDR3 is 17 amino acids long.

This clone was seen a handful of times. The gene calls are TRBV12-5 and TRBJ2-7; possibly TRBD1 for D (6 bases). The CDR3 totals 15 residues. Germline V CDR1 and CDR2: LGHNT, FRNRAP. V lost 5 bases, J lost 0 bases, and 14 bases lay in between. CDR3 residues: CASGPLSTGSYEQYF. CDR3 in DNA: TGTGCTAGTGGTCCCCTCTCGACAGGCTCCTACGAGCAGTACTTC. The variable domain in full, with the rest retrieved from reference TRBV12-5 and TRBJ2-7, is DARVTQTPRHKVTEMGQEVTMRCQPILGHNTVFWYRQTMMQGLELLAYFRNRAPLDDSGMPKDRFSAEMPDATLATLKIQPSEPRDSAVYFCASGPLSTGSYEQYFGPGTRLTVT.

CDR3 sequence (DNA): TGTGCCAGCAGTCCCCCCGGGACTAGGGGGGCAGATACGCAGTATTTT. This gives the protein CASSPPGTRGADTQYF. The J gene is TRBJ2-3, the V gene TRBV7-9; 8 bases align to TRBD2. CDR1 and CDR2 from the germline V gene are SEHNR and FQNEAQ (reference sequence). The CDR3 is made up of 16 amino acids. With 6 bases clipped from V and 4 bases from J, the junction kept 12 bases outside the gene matches.

The chain couples TRBV4-1 to TRBJ1-4; TRBD1 might be the D (6 bases). The germline CDR1 and CDR2 sequences are MGHRA and YSYEKL. This CDR3 contains 13 residues. Trimming stripped 5 bases from V and 7 bases from J, with 11 bases between. In DNA form, the CDR3 reads TGCGCCAGCAGCAGGGGGTATAGTGAAAAACTGTTTTTT. Protein product: CASSRGYSEKLFF.

This chain connects TRBV5-4 to TRBJ2-3; 8 bases agree with TRBD1. CDR3 length equals 15 residues. Germline CDR1 is SGHNT and CDR2 is YYREEE (reference sequence). Unmatched junction bases numbered 2, after V lost 0 bases and J lost 2 bases. CDR3 in amino acids: CASSLEQGATDTQYF. CDR3 DNA: TGTGCCAGCAGCTTGGAGCAGGGGGCCACAGATACGCAGTATTTT.